The 27 T cell receptor beta chains listed next were all sequenced from one sample in a study of long-term antiretroviral therapy in people with HIV. Sequencing relied on immunoSEQ assay v3.0, run at survey level. Data came from immunoSEQ multiplex PCR; TCRdb stores just in-frame clones and leaves some out. The sample includes 30,000 or so clones, approximately 72% of them seen just once. Sequencing was performed on unsorted PBMCs, taken 3 years after starting antiretroviral therapy. All receptors derive from a man aged 50 or older with HIV.

V is TRBV9 and J is TRBJ2-5; 9 bases agree with TRBD2. Germline V lookup: CDR1 SGDLS, CDR2 YYNGEE. Germline trimming cut 0 bases from V and 0 bases from J; bases unmatched to any gene: 3. The CDR3 consists of 16 residues. The CDR3 reads CASSVDSGGYQETQYF. The CDR3 nucleotides are TGTGCCAGCAGCGTAGACAGCGGGGGGTACCAAGAGACCCAGTACTTC. Full variable domain (remainder filled in from reference TRBV9 and TRBJ2-5): DSGVTQTPKHLITATGQRVTLRCSPRSGDLSVYWYQQSLDQGLQFLIQYYNGEERAKGNILERFSAQQFPDLHSELNLSSLELGDSALYFCASSVDSGGYQETQYFGPGTRLLVL.

The chain recombines TRBV7-8 with TRBJ2-7; tentatively, D is TRBD1 or TRBD2 (5 bases each). Trimming removed 4 bases at V and 3 bases at J, with 19 bases between. The CDR3 covers 16 residues. Germline V gene sequence: CDR1 SGHVS, CDR2 FQNEAQ. CDR3 in amino acids: CASSSAGTLTIYEQYF. The CDR3 DNA follows: TGTGCCAGCAGCTCAGCCGGGACCTTAACAATCTACGAGCAGTACTTC.

The CDR3 bases are TGTGCCAGCTCACCTTGGACAGGGGGATCCTACGAGCAGTACTTC. It encodes CASSPWTGGSYEQYF. The gene calls are TRBV18 and TRBJ2-7, with 10 bases that match TRBD1. The trim removed 3 bases at V and 1 base at J, leaving 3 bases unmatched. CDR3 length: 15 residues. Germline V gene sequence: CDR1 KGHSH, CDR2 LQKENI.

This clone was recorded a few times. The rearrangement uses TRBV27 and TRBJ2-3; 8 positions agree with TRBD1. The CDR3 sequence is 15 residues long. The V gene end was trimmed by 5 bases and the J gene end by 0 bases; junction bases not matched to a gene: 4. The germline CDR1 and CDR2 sequences are MNHEY and SMNVEV (reference sequence). The chain's CDR3 is CASSPGQESTDTQYF. The CDR3 coding sequence is TGTGCCAGCAGTCCGGGACAGGAGAGCACAGATACGCAGTATTTT.

This chain uses TRBV18 with TRBJ2-4; TRBD1 or TRBD2 may be the D gene (5 bases each). Germline V gene lookup returns CDR1 KGHSH and CDR2 LQKENI. Trimming took off 2 bases at V and 8 bases at J, with 16 bases between the two ends. This CDR3 spans 15 amino acids. The CDR3 DNA sequence: TGTGCCAGCTCACCAGAGGGTTTCCTAGGGGACATTCAGTACTTC. It translates to CASSPEGFLGDIQYF.

The CDR3 protein is CASSDPEIQRDPDTQYF. CDR3 sequence (DNA): TGTGCCAGCAGTGACCCCGAAATCCAGCGGGACCCAGATACGCAGTATTTT. V usage is TRBV6-4 and J usage is TRBJ2-3; 7 positions match TRBD2. With 2 bases clipped from V and 4 bases from J, the junction kept 12 bases outside the gene matches. This CDR3 is 17 amino acids long. Germline-derived CDR1 and CDR2 are MRHNA and SNTAGT.

On this clone: Other nucleotide sequences from this sample produce the same CDR3. The chain uses TRBV7-2 and TRBJ2-7, with 10 bases lining up with TRBD2. This CDR3 region has 13 residues. The J segment lost 3 bases and the V segment lost 4 bases, leaving 0 bases of the junction unmatched. Germline V lookup: CDR1 SGHTA, CDR2 FQGNSA. CDR3 region: CASSSSGGYEQYF. The CDR3 coding sequence is TGTGCCAGCAGCTCTAGCGGGGGCTACGAGCAGTACTTC.

The V gene is TRBV5-6, the J gene TRBJ2-7; D ambiguous. This CDR3 spans 15 amino acids. The V gene's germline CDR1 is SGHDT and CDR2 YYEEEE. Trimming cost V 4 bases and J 0 bases, with 14 bases left between them. This chain's CDR3 is CASSPTRALSYEQYF. CDR3 bases: TGTGCCAGCAGCCCGACACGGGCCCTCTCCTACGAGCAGTACTTC.

The chain has TRBV9 and TRBJ1-2, with a possible D match to TRBD1 (5 bases). The germline V gene encodes CDR1 SGDLS and CDR2 YYNGEE. The ends were cut back, 0 bases at V and 8 bases at J, with 14 bases in the middle. CDR3 length equals 14 residues. The CDR3 sequence: CASSVGPGEGGYTF. In DNA, the CDR3 is TGTGCCAGCAGCGTAGGGCCCGGGGAGGGGGGCTACACCTTC.

The chain has TRBV4-3 and TRBJ2-1; TRBD2 aligns across 12 bases. Per the germline V gene, CDR1 is LGHNA and CDR2 is YSLEER. The J segment lost 7 bases and the V segment lost 4 bases, leaving 5 bases of the junction unmatched. The CDR3 extends over 15 amino acids. Here the CDR3 reads CASSLLAGGLNEQFF. The DNA for the CDR3 is TGCGCCAGCAGCCTCCTAGCGGGAGGGCTGAATGAGCAGTTCTTC.

As regards this clone: A junction end diverges from the germline sequence, so it may reflect a read error. The chain employs TRBV7-2 and TRBJ2-3, with TRBD1 matching 9 bases. The CDR3 length is 13 residues. In germline, CDR1 is SGHTA, CDR2 FQGNSA. The CDR3 DNA follows: TGTGCCAGCAGCCCCCGCGGCGGGGACAGGGCCCTTTTT. It encodes CASSPRGGDRALF.

The V and J genes are TRBV13 and TRBJ2-3, with 12 bases fitting TRBD2. The CDR3 spans 17 residues. From germline, CDR1 is PRHDT and CDR2 FYEKMQ (reference sequence). After removal of 5 bases from V and 1 base from J, the junction contained 7 bases not matched to a gene. The CDR3 DNA reads as TGTGCCAGCAGCGTCCTAGCGGGGGGGCCGGGCACAGATACGCAGTATTTT. It codes for CASSVLAGGPGTDTQYF.

This clone occurred a few times. The chain recombines TRBV5-1 with TRBJ2-3, with 15 bases aligning to TRBD2. This CDR3 comprises 17 residues. Per the germline V gene, CDR1 is SGHRS and CDR2 is YFSETQ. J gave up 2 bases and V 3 bases, and 4 bases lay outside the gene matches. The DNA for the CDR3 is TGCGCCAGCAGCTGGGGACTAGCGGGAGGCCCCACAGATACGCAGTATTTT. Translating it yields CASSWGLAGGPTDTQYF.

This clone turned up a few times. The chain couples TRBV6-6 to TRBJ2-7; 7 nucleotides agree with TRBD2. Germline CDR1 reads MNHNY; CDR2 reads SVGAGI (reference sequence). With V trimmed by 6 bases and J by 4 bases, 15 bases remained unmatched. CDR3 size: 16 residues. The chain's CDR3 is CASSPRGPAGAYEQYF. In DNA, the CDR3 is TGTGCCAGCAGCCCTAGGGGTCCGGCGGGAGCTTACGAGCAGTACTTC.

This clone has a handful of counts. For the CDR3, the DNA is TGTGCCAGCAGCTTCAATTCGGGGGGCGAGCAGTACTTC. Residues: CASSFNSGGEQYF. This sequence joins TRBV7-2 and TRBJ2-7; 7 bases are a match to TRBD2. CDR1 is SGHTA and CDR2 is FQGNSA in the germline V gene. This CDR3 spans 13 amino acids. Trimming removed 3 bases from V and 6 bases from J; junction bases left unmatched: 5.

This chain uses TRBV7-9 with TRBJ1-2; 10 bases map to TRBD1. CDR1 is SEHNR, CDR2 FQNEAQ, per germline (reference sequence). This CDR3 comprises 17 residues. V lost 0 bases to trimming and J lost 4 bases; unmatched junction nucleotides: 8. This CDR3 is CASSLAGTGALFYGYTF. CDR3 sequence (DNA): TGTGCCAGCAGCTTAGCCGGGACAGGGGCACTATTCTATGGCTACACCTTC.

Only a few counts were recorded for this clone. The chain is built from TRBV19 and TRBJ1-2; D is ambiguous. The CDR3 loop spans 13 amino acids. Germline lookup yields CDR1 LNHDA and CDR2 SQIVND (reference sequence). V lost 3 bases and J lost 4, with 9 bases in between. The DNA for the CDR3 is TGTGCCAGTAGTATCTATGCGGCCTATGGCTACACCTTC. It codes for CASSIYAAYGYTF.

The CDR3 loop is CASSLDRLAEAFF. In DNA form, the CDR3 reads TGCGCCAGCAGCTTGGACAGGCTAGCTGAAGCTTTCTTT. The V gene is TRBV5-1, the J gene TRBJ1-1, with D perhaps TRBD1 (5 bases). V was cut by 0 bases and J by 6 bases, with 9 bases left in between. The germline V gene has CDR1 SGHRS and CDR2 YFSETQ. The CDR3 is 13 residues long.

In its sample, this clone was seen once. The genes are TRBV5-1 and TRBJ1-1; 11 bases are shared with TRBD1. Germline loops: CDR1 SGHRS, CDR2 YFSETQ. The CDR3 runs 14 residues. Germline trimming cut 4 bases from V and 4 bases from J; bases unmatched to any gene: 3. The CDR3 here is CASSPGQGGTEAFF. The DNA for the CDR3 is TGCGCCAGCAGCCCGGGACAGGGGGGCACTGAAGCTTTCTTT.

V is TRBV6-1 and J is TRBJ2-7; possibly TRBD1 or TRBD2 for D (5 bases each). The V end lost 7 bases, the J end lost 0 bases, and 16 bases lay between the germline ends. The CDR3 spans 15 residues. Germline values: CDR1 MNHNS, CDR2 SASEGT. DNA for the CDR3: TGTGCCAGCACTACGAATTGGGGGAGCTCCTACGAGCAGTACTTC. It translates to CASTTNWGSSYEQYF.

The V gene is TRBV25-1, the J gene TRBJ2-5; no clear D gene. The germline gives CDR1 MGHDK, CDR2 SYGVNS. There are 15 residues in the CDR3. V gave up 3 bases and J gave up 0 bases, with 11 bases separating them. DNA of the CDR3: TGTGCCAGCAGTGATATGGGGATGTACCAAGAGACCCAGTACTTC. Amino acids: CASSDMGMYQETQYF.

Concerning this clone itself: This sample also contains other DNA sequences that code for the same CDR3. V and J are TRBV9 and TRBJ2-7, with D tentatively TRBD1 (6 bases). The CDR3 has 14 residues. V was shortened by 3 bases and J by 3 bases, with 13 bases between the two germline ends. CDR1 SGDLS and CDR2 YYNGEE come from the germline V gene. The CDR3 reads CASSAGTGLYEQYF. The CDR3 nucleotides are TGTGCCAGCAGCGCCGGTACAGGGCTCTACGAGCAGTACTTC. The complete variable domain, with remaining parts taken from reference TRBV9 and TRBJ2-7, reads DSGVTQTPKHLITATGQRVTLRCSPRSGDLSVYWYQQSLDQGLQFLIQYYNGEERAKGNILERFSAQQFPDLHSELNLSSLELGDSALYFCASSAGTGLYEQYFGPGTRLTVT.

The chain is built from TRBV30 and TRBJ2-4, with TRBD1 matching over 9 bases. Germline V gene sequence: CDR1 GTSNPN, CDR2 SVGIG (reference sequence). J gave up 7 bases and V 5 bases, and 6 bases lay outside the gene matches. The CDR3 has 13 residues. The CDR3 loop reads CAWAATGGNIQYF. CDR3 coding DNA: TGTGCCTGGGCGGCGACAGGGGGTAACATTCAGTACTTC.

This clone has just a few counts. This sequence joins TRBV30 and TRBJ2-5, with D unresolved. The V end lost 5 bases, the J end lost 10 bases, and 11 bases lay between the germline ends. Germline V gives CDR1 GTSNPN, CDR2 SVGIG (reference sequence). CDR3 length: 10 amino acids. The CDR3 sequence is CAWAPGGQYF. The CDR3, as DNA: TGTGCCTGGGCACCAGGTGGCCAGTACTTC.

The gene calls are TRBV5-6 and TRBJ2-5; no clear D. Germline CDR1 is SGHDT and CDR2 is YYEEEE. The CDR3 runs 11 residues. The germline V and J ends were trimmed by 3 bases and 7 bases, with 7 bases remaining between them. As DNA, the CDR3 is TGTGCCAGCAGCTCACGTGGGACCCAGTACTTC. Translation: CASSSRGTQYF. Filled out from reference TRBV5-6 and TRBJ2-5, the complete variable domain reads DAGVTQSPTHLIKTRGQQVTLRCSPKSGHDTVSWYQQALGQGPQFIFQYYEEEERQRGNFPDRFSGHQFPNYSSELNVNALLLGDSALYLCASSSRGTQYFGPGTRLLVL.

The V call is TRBV11-2, the J call TRBJ1-1; 9 nucleotides line up with TRBD1. The CDR3 loop spans 15 amino acids. The germline V gene encodes CDR1 SGHAT and CDR2 FQNNGV. V shed 7 bases and J 6 bases; nucleotides not matched to a gene: 12. The CDR3 bases are TGTGCCAGCACCAATAGGGACAGGGAAGGGTCTGAAGCTTTCTTT. As protein: CASTNRDREGSEAFF.

A single count supports this clone. The V and J genes are TRBV5-1 and TRBJ2-5; D uncertain. CDR1 is SGHRS, CDR2 YFSETQ, per germline. Trimming shortened V by 2 bases and J by 5 bases, and 10 bases separated the two germline ends. The CDR3 sequence is 13 residues long. The CDR3 DNA follows: TGCGCCAGCAGCTTTGGCGGCAGGGAGACCCAGTACTTC. This encodes CASSFGGRETQYF.